These T cell receptor beta chains were read from a single sample in a study of shared clonotypes between healthy human individuals. Some clones are missing from TCRdb's copy, which holds only in-frame ones; the method was immunoSEQ multiplex PCR. The data hold about 2,500,000 clones, with approximately 92% observed a single time. The sequencing input was naive CD4+ T cells sorted from blood. These receptors were taken from a young man in good health. The CDR3 runs from the conserved cysteine through the conserved F or W. The D gene is left open where the match is weak. Clone size is given for some rows only: seen once, a few or many times, or a class if the clone is expanded.

clone size: NA; J gene: TRBJ1-1; V gene: TRBV11-2; D gene: NA; CDR3 protein: CASSLEAVRVTEAFF; CDR3 DNA: TGTGCCAGCAGCTTAGAAGCGGTCCGGGTTACTGAAGCTTTCTTT
clone size: NA; J gene: TRBJ2-1; V gene: TRBV7-8; D gene: NA; CDR3 protein: CASSLVGSSYNEQFF; CDR3 DNA: TGTGCCAGCAGCTTGGTCGGGAGCTCCTACAATGAGCAGTTCTTC
clone size: NA; J gene: TRBJ1-5; V gene: TRBV5-8; D gene: NA; CDR3 protein: CATVGGLGNQPQHF; CDR3 DNA: TGTGCCACTGTGGGGGGGTTAGGGAATCAGCCCCAGCATTTT
clone size: NA; J gene: TRBJ2-7; V gene: TRBV6-1; D gene: NA; CDR3 protein: CASSETTEQYF; CDR3 DNA: TGTGCCAGCAGTGAAACGACCGAGCAGTACTTC
clone size: NA; J gene: TRBJ2-7; V gene: TRBV11-2; D gene: NA; CDR3 protein: CASSLKGYQVDEQYF; CDR3 DNA: TGTGCCAGCAGCTTAAAAGGCTACCAGGTCGACGAGCAGTACTTC
clone size: NA; J gene: TRBJ1-1; V gene: TRBV5-1; D gene: NA; CDR3 protein: CASSPQGSNTEAFF; CDR3 DNA: TGCGCCAGCAGTCCCCAGGGCTCGAACACTGAAGCTTTCTTT
clone size: NA; J gene: TRBJ1-6; V gene: TRBV10-3; D gene: NA; CDR3 protein: CAISDSSSYNSPLHF; CDR3 DNA: TGTGCCATCAGTGACTCGAGCTCCTATAATTCACCCCTCCACTTT
clone size: NA; J gene: TRBJ1-2; V gene: TRBV10-1; D gene: NA; CDR3 protein: CASSDEGTSTSYGYTF; CDR3 DNA: TGCGCCAGCAGTGACGAGGGAACCTCAACCTCCTATGGCTACACCTTC
clone size: NA; J gene: TRBJ1-6; V gene: TRBV5-1; D gene: NA; CDR3 protein: CASSPESGGITPLHF; CDR3 DNA: TGCGCCAGCAGCCCGGAGTCAGGCGGTATAACACCCCTCCACTTT
clone size: NA; J gene: TRBJ1-5; V gene: TRBV28; D gene: TRBD1; CDR3 protein: CASRVSAGGWRQPQHF; CDR3 DNA: TGTGCCAGCAGGGTGAGTGCAGGGGGATGGAGACAGCCCCAGCATTTT
clone size: NA; J gene: TRBJ2-3; V gene: TRBV29-1; D gene: NA; CDR3 protein: CSVEPGVTDTQYF; CDR3 DNA: TGCAGCGTTGAGCCCGGCGTAACAGATACGCAGTATTTT
clone size: NA; J gene: TRBJ1-5; V gene: TRBV2; D gene: NA; CDR3 protein: CASTRGGQPQHF; CDR3 DNA: TGTGCCAGCACACGGGGCGGCCAGCCCCAGCATTTT
clone size: NA; J gene: TRBJ2-7; V gene: TRBV5-1; D gene: TRBD2; CDR3 protein: CASSPGLAGTSYEQYF; CDR3 DNA: TGCGCCAGCAGCCCGGGACTAGCGGGAACGTCCTACGAGCAGTACTTC
clone size: NA; J gene: TRBJ1-3; V gene: TRBV28; D gene: NA; CDR3 protein: CASSFAQGGGGNTIYF; CDR3 DNA: TGTGCCAGCAGTTTCGCCCAAGGTGGGGGGGGAAACACCATATATTTT
clone size: NA; J gene: TRBJ2-4; V gene: TRBV11-2; D gene: TRBD1; CDR3 protein: CASSLRDRGLTKNIQYF; CDR3 DNA: TGTGCCAGCAGCTTACGGGACAGGGGGCTAACCAAAAACATTCAGTACTTC
clone size: NA; J gene: TRBJ1-2; V gene: TRBV18; D gene: NA; CDR3 protein: CASSPPAPGGYTF; CDR3 DNA: TGTGCCAGCTCACCACCCGCCCCAGGGGGCTACACCTTC
clone size: NA; J gene: TRBJ1-2; V gene: TRBV6-5; D gene: NA; CDR3 protein: CASSWDPDIRGYTF; CDR3 DNA: TGTGCCAGCAGTTGGGACCCTGACATACGGGGCTACACCTTC
clone size: NA; J gene: TRBJ1-5; V gene: TRBV10-3; D gene: NA; CDR3 protein: CAISAANQPQHF; CDR3 DNA: TGTGCCATCAGTGCGGCCAATCAGCCCCAGCATTTT
clone size: NA; J gene: TRBJ1-1; V gene: TRBV6-1; D gene: NA; CDR3 protein: CASSEAQVNTEAFF; CDR3 DNA: TGTGCCAGCAGTGAAGCCCAAGTGAACACTGAAGCTTTCTTT
clone size: NA; J gene: TRBJ2-5; V gene: TRBV19; D gene: TRBD2; CDR3 protein: CASRREFGETQYF; CDR3 DNA: TGTGCCAGTAGGCGGGAGTTTGGAGAGACCCAGTACTTC
clone size: NA; J gene: TRBJ2-7; V gene: TRBV5-1; D gene: TRBD1; CDR3 protein: CASSLGDRGNEQYF; CDR3 DNA: TGCGCCAGCAGCTTGGGGGACAGGGGAAACGAGCAGTACTTC
clone size: NA; J gene: TRBJ2-3; V gene: TRBV25-1; D gene: NA; CDR3 protein: CASSRDNTDTQYF; CDR3 DNA: TGTGCCAGCAGCAGGGACAACACAGATACGCAGTATTTT
clone size: NA; J gene: TRBJ2-2; V gene: TRBV10-3; D gene: NA; CDR3 protein: CATLLDGNTGELFF; CDR3 DNA: TGTGCCACCCTACTTGACGGGAACACCGGGGAGCTGTTTTTT
clone size: NA; J gene: TRBJ1-1; V gene: TRBV28; D gene: TRBD1; CDR3 protein: CASSSSGTGNAEAFF; CDR3 DNA: TGTGCCAGCAGTTCCTCCGGGACAGGGAACGCTGAAGCTTTCTTT
clone size: NA; J gene: TRBJ2-7; V gene: TRBV5-4; D gene: NA; CDR3 protein: CASSLPLGGEQYF; CDR3 DNA: TGTGCCAGCAGCCTCCCGCTCGGAGGCGAGCAGTACTTC
clone size: NA; J gene: TRBJ2-7; V gene: TRBV4-3; D gene: NA; CDR3 protein: CASSQEISLAFHEQYF; CDR3 DNA: TGCGCCAGCAGCCAAGAAATATCACTAGCTTTCCACGAGCAGTACTTC
clone size: NA; J gene: TRBJ2-7; V gene: TRBV6-6; D gene: TRBD1; CDR3 protein: CASRRPTGALYEQYF; CDR3 DNA: TGTGCCAGCAGACGCCCTACAGGGGCGCTCTACGAGCAGTACTTC
clone size: NA; J gene: TRBJ2-7; V gene: TRBV7-2; D gene: NA; CDR3 protein: CASSLSAGSSSYEQYF; CDR3 DNA: TGTGCCAGCAGCTTATCGGCGGGTTCTAGCTCCTACGAGCAGTACTTC
clone size: few; J gene: TRBJ1-1; V gene: TRBV2; D gene: NA; CDR3 protein: CASSIDSNTEAFF; CDR3 DNA: TGTGCCAGCAGTATAGACAGTAACACTGAAGCTTTCTTT
clone size: NA; J gene: TRBJ1-4; V gene: TRBV5-4; D gene: NA; CDR3 protein: CASSLDFPRGGTNEKLFF; CDR3 DNA: TGTGCCAGCAGCTTGGATTTCCCCCGGGGCGGCACTAATGAAAAACTGTTTTTT
clone size: NA; J gene: TRBJ2-3; V gene: TRBV9; D gene: TRBD2; CDR3 protein: CASGGASGSTDTQYF; CDR3 DNA: TGTGCCAGCGGGGGGGCTAGCGGGAGTACAGATACGCAGTATTTT
clone size: few; J gene: TRBJ1-4; V gene: TRBV30; D gene: TRBD1; CDR3 protein: CAWGPGTDNEKLFF; CDR3 DNA: TGTGCCTGGGGGCCCGGGACAGACAATGAAAAACTGTTTTTT
clone size: NA; J gene: TRBJ1-1; V gene: TRBV10-3; D gene: TRBD1; CDR3 protein: CAISGPGQGATEAFF; CDR3 DNA: TGTGCCATCAGTGGACCAGGACAGGGGGCTACTGAAGCTTTCTTT
clone size: NA; J gene: TRBJ1-3; V gene: TRBV5-6; D gene: NA; CDR3 protein: CASSMGNTIYF; CDR3 DNA: TGTGCCAGCAGCATGGGGAACACCATATATTTT
clone size: NA; J gene: TRBJ1-1; V gene: TRBV19; D gene: NA; CDR3 protein: CASSIYEGNTEAFF; CDR3 DNA: TGTGCCAGTAGTATATATGAAGGGAACACTGAAGCTTTCTTT
clone size: NA; J gene: TRBJ2-2; V gene: TRBV4-2; D gene: TRBD1; CDR3 protein: CASSQMRQGRGPGELFF; CDR3 DNA: TGTGCCAGCAGCCAAATGAGGCAGGGCAGGGGGCCCGGGGAGCTGTTTTTT
clone size: NA; J gene: TRBJ1-2; V gene: TRBV6-1; D gene: NA; CDR3 protein: CASSEALGVNYGYTF; CDR3 DNA: TGTGCCAGCAGTGAAGCCCTCGGGGTTAACTATGGCTACACCTTC
clone size: few; J gene: TRBJ1-6; V gene: TRBV10-3; D gene: NA; CDR3 protein: CAISGLNSPLHF; CDR3 DNA: TGTGCCATCAGTGGGCTTAATTCACCCCTCCACTTT
clone size: NA; J gene: TRBJ2-7; V gene: TRBV10-3; D gene: TRBD2; CDR3 protein: CAISLTSGAYEQYF; CDR3 DNA: TGTGCCATCAGCCTGACTAGCGGGGCCTACGAGCAGTACTTC
clone size: NA; J gene: TRBJ2-2; V gene: TRBV2; D gene: TRBD1; CDR3 protein: CASSFSGGHTGELFF; CDR3 DNA: TGTGCCAGCAGTTTTTCAGGGGGACACACCGGGGAGCTGTTTTTT
clone size: NA; J gene: TRBJ2-6; V gene: TRBV4-1; D gene: NA; CDR3 protein: CASSLGGAATSSGANVLTF; CDR3 DNA: TGCGCCAGCAGCCTCGGAGGGGCAGCAACGAGCTCTGGGGCCAACGTCCTGACTTTC